This T cell receptor beta chain was found in a study of blood T cells in healthy people across ages (dated by TCRdb to about 2015). Describing the broader study: Template switching captured roughly one uniquely barcoded TCR beta cDNA molecule per two T cells in model experiments. Age-related changes in TCR beta repertoire diversity were measured in the study by deep sequencing normalized with unique cDNA molecular identifiers. Donors were grouped into four age groups: young (average approximately 15 years), middle-aged (about 38), aged (approximately 67) and long-lived (just over 80). To avoid experimental bias, donors of different ages were randomly spread across the sequencing lanes. For two donors (one aged 18 to 29 and one aged 80 or older), the study analyzed two additional independent replicas of 1 million unique cDNA reads from the same blood draw.

Comments on this clonotype: No cognate antigen has been identified for it. No base quality information exists; no much larger clone differs at one position.

The junction carries 9 bases between V and J, which are trimmed by 1 base and 0 bases respectively. Including cysteine and phenylalanine, the CDR3 has 14 amino acids. This entry keeps only the CDR3 DNA: 42 bases, framed from base 1. Looking up the germline V gene (reference sequence) yields CDR1 GTSNPN and CDR2 SVGIG. The paper's findings and limits, for the study overall: Observed TCR beta diversity per million T cells fell roughly linearly with age, and a significant reduction was already apparent by age about 43. Because donor CMV infection status was unknown, age-related changes in expanded clonotypes were potentially confounded. Total diversity estimates from one million sequenced T cells were considered lower bounds and underestimates. Observed TCR beta diversity correlated strongly with the percentage of naive T cells measured by flow cytometry. Since profiling was done on bulk unsorted PBMCs, naive and antigen-experienced compartments could not be conclusively compared. Compared with the aged group, more naive CD4+ T cells, fewer expanded clones and increased TCR diversity were shown by the long-lived group, suggesting age selection.

The donors were roughly 39 Caucasian individuals from Russia, aged 6 to 90 years, who were systemically healthy. Each donor gave approximately 9.4 milliliters of peripheral blood, drawn into EDTA-treated Vacutainer tubes. Ficoll-Paque density-gradient centrifugation was used to isolate PBMCs, with at least 6.5 million per sample. Trizol reagent was used to extract total RNA from the PBMCs, yielding at least 5.5 micrograms per sample. For every donor, an aliquot of PBMCs went through flow cytometry to measure the percentages of naive CD45RAhigh/CD27high T cells. Library preparation used 5' RACE. TCRdb records Illumina HiSeq 2500 as the sequencer. A second PCR of about 6 to 11 cycles was performed with a sample-barcoded 5' primer and a J-beta primer mix. A unique molecular identifier was introduced onto each TCR beta cDNA molecule by a template-switch 5' adaptor carrying 12 random nucleotides. Each sample yielded at least 2.5 million CDR3-containing paired-end reads. First-strand cDNA synthesis was performed from all RNA using the Mint cDNA synthesis kit, with priming by a TRBC-specific oligonucleotide. Following uracil-DNA glycosylase treatment, a first 18-cycle PCR with universal primers M1SS and BC2_uni_R was performed on all cDNA. The paper's data handling went like this. Normalization of each sample was performed by random selection of 1 million high-quality reads, each carrying a distinct molecular identifier. Instead of being binned into consensus sequences, reads with shared molecular identifiers were discarded. CDR3 identification, clonotype clustering and error correction used MiTCR with a Q25 quality threshold and the strictest error-elimination algorithm. A nonparametric unseen species model using Euler transformation provided a lower-bound estimate of total TCR beta diversity. Using fastp at Q25 and MiXCR, TCRdb reprocessed the public reads and kept productive beta chains. Rows with a matching CDR3 protein are joined into one entry that keeps the most common DNA and genes. The V and J calls and clone size are TCRdb's, not the authors'. The sample includes about 1.5 million distinct CDR3 sequences, with roughly 45% observed a single time. The ten largest account for around 8% of the sample.

The material sequenced was blood. The sequence links TRBV30 to TRBJ2-5, and perhaps TRBD2 as D gene, on 5 matching bases. The receptor was isolated from a woman aged 18-35 years in good health. The base sequence is TGTGCCTGGAGTGGAGGCGGGTACCAAGAGACCCAGTACTTC. This gives the protein CAWSGGGYQETQYF.